Each of the 10 T cell receptor beta chains below was sequenced from the same sample in a study of blood T cell repertoires in COVID-19. Method: immunoSEQ multiplex PCR; TCRdb's copy keeps in-frame clones and lacks some. Of over 50,000 clones in the sample, over 70% were seen once. The material sequenced was peripheral blood. The receptors come from a human donor with active or convalescent COVID-19. The donor label of this sample is uncertain.

The chain is built from TRBV5-4 and TRBJ2-3; 8 nucleotides line up with TRBD1. Germline loops: CDR1 SGHNT, CDR2 YYREEE (reference sequence). The CDR3 is 16 amino acids. V lost 3 bases and J lost 3; bases outside the gene matches: 9. CDR3 loop: CASSYRGIDTTDTQYF. CDR3 coding DNA: TGTGCCAGCAGCTACAGGGGGATAGACACAACAGATACGCAGTATTTT.

The chain is built from TRBV5-1 and TRBJ2-5; the D gene is possibly TRBD1 (5 bases). This CDR3 is built from 13 residues. V lost 1 base and J lost 5, with 9 bases in between. Per germline, CDR1 SGHRS and CDR2 YFSETQ. The CDR3 DNA sequence: TGCGCCAGCAGCTTGAGGACACGGGAGACCCAGTACTTC. It yields the protein CASSLRTRETQYF.

This chain links TRBV7-2 with TRBJ2-7, with a possible D match to TRBD2 (5 bases). The germline V gene has CDR1 SGHTA and CDR2 FQGNSA. Trimming removed 1 base from V and 0 bases from J, with 7 bases in between. This CDR3 contains 14 residues. CDR3 nucleotides: TGTGCCAGCAGCTTAGAGAGCGGCTCCTACGAGCAGTACTTC. Translating it yields CASSLESGSYEQYF.

The genes are TRBV7-3 and TRBJ2-2, with D tentatively TRBD1 (6 bases). Trimming pared 2 bases from V and 6 bases from J, leaving 7 bases between. Looked up from germline, CDR1 is SGHTA and CDR2 is FQGTGA. The CDR3 has 13 amino acids. The CDR3 region is CASSLRQAGELFF. The CDR3 DNA reads as TGTGCCAGCAGCTTACGACAGGCCGGGGAGCTGTTTTTT.

J is TRBJ1-2 and V is TRBV13; the match to TRBD1 covers 8 bases. Unmatched junction bases numbered 5, after V lost 5 bases and J lost 9 bases. Germline V CDR1 and CDR2: PRHDT, FYEKMQ (reference sequence). This CDR3 is built from 12 residues. The CDR3 DNA follows: TGTGCCAGCAGCACCGACAGGGGTCGCTACACCTTC. Translating it yields CASSTDRGRYTF.

The rearrangement uses TRBV9 and TRBJ1-5, with D possibly being TRBD1 (6 bases). The V and J ends lost 3 bases and 2 bases respectively, with 12 bases between them. The CDR3 loop spans 15 amino acids. Germline lookup yields CDR1 SGDLS and CDR2 YYNGEE. The CDR3 is CASSAQGLGNQPQHF. CDR3 sequence (DNA): TGTGCCAGCAGCGCACAGGGCTTAGGCAATCAGCCCCAGCATTTT. Full variable domain (remainder filled in from reference TRBV9 and TRBJ1-5): DSGVTQTPKHLITATGQRVTLRCSPRSGDLSVYWYQQSLDQGLQFLIQYYNGEERAKGNILERFSAQQFPDLHSELNLSSLELGDSALYFCASSAQGLGNQPQHFGDGTRLSIL.

The chain links TRBV7-3 to TRBJ2-3; D not resolved. The CDR3 is 12 amino acids. Germline V CDR1 and CDR2: SGHTA, FQGTGA. The V end lost 5 bases, the J end lost 3 bases, and 6 bases lay between the germline ends. The CDR3 sequence is CASSDLTDTQYF. The CDR3 DNA follows: TGTGCCAGCAGCGACTTAACAGATACGCAGTATTTT.

V usage is TRBV5-4 and J usage is TRBJ2-3, with a weak D call TRBD1 (6 bases). Germline V lookup: CDR1 SGHNT, CDR2 YYREEE (reference sequence). This CDR3 has 15 residues. The V and J ends lost 1 base and 2 bases respectively, with 11 bases between them. The CDR3 bases are TGTGCCAGCAGCTTGTGGGACACGTACACAGATACGCAGTATTTT. Residues: CASSLWDTYTDTQYF.

This clone was picked up one time. The genes are TRBV7-9 and TRBJ2-1; TRBD2 aligns across 9 bases. V was pared by 5 bases and J by 14 bases, with 16 bases of the junction left unmatched. This CDR3 is built from 15 residues. CDR1 is SEHNR and CDR2 is FQNEAQ in the germline V gene (reference sequence). CDR3 DNA: TGTGCCAGCAGCCTCTCCGGGACTAGCTTGCAAGGGGAGTTCTTC. It specifies CASSLSGTSLQGEFF. The entire variable domain, with the rest obtained from reference TRBV7-9 and TRBJ2-1, is as follows: DTGVSQNPRHKITKRGQNVTFRCDPISEHNRLYWYRQTLGQGPEFLTYFQNEAQLEKSRLLSDRFSAERPKGSFSTLEIQRTEQGDSAMYLCASSLSGTSLQGEFFGPGTRLTVL.

The chain recombines TRBV10-3 with TRBJ1-4, with a possible D match to TRBD1 (5 bases). CDR1 and CDR2 (germline): ENHRY, SYGVKD. The V gene lost 3 bases and the J gene lost 4 bases, with 9 bases spanning the gap. The CDR3 is 14 amino acids. CDR3 sequence: CAISDRESNEKLFF. The CDR3 DNA reads TGTGCCATCAGTGACAGGGAAAGTAATGAAAAACTGTTTTTT.